Listed below are T cell receptor beta chains from one sample, sequenced in a study of T cell repertoires in cytomegalovirus infection. The antigens these receptors bind are not known. TCRdb recomputed calls from the reads with MiXCR, one row per CDR3 protein. The sample lists about 770,000 distinct CDR3 sequences, 25% to 30% occurring once. The source material was cultured CD8+ T cells from PBMCs, sampled from culture after CMV antigen stimulation. These receptors all stem from a human donor in good health (CMV status not recorded). Some clones in this sample may be carry-over from other donors' samples. The CDR3 runs from the conserved cysteine through the conserved F or W. The D gene is left open where the match is weak. A row's size may be missing; if present it is once, few, many or a size class.

J	size	V	D	DNA	CDR3
TRBJ2-3	-	TRBV15	-	TGTGCCACCAGTACGTTTGGGACACCCACAGATACGCAGTATTTT	CATSTFGTPTDTQYF
TRBJ2-2	few	TRBV24-1	TRBD2	TGTGCCACCAGTGATCCGCGCGGGGGACGGGATACCGGGGAGCTGTTTTTT	CATSDPRGGRDTGELFF
TRBJ2-1	few	TRBV27	TRBD2	TGTGCCAGCAGTTTAGCTAGCGGGGGGTATGGTGAGCAGTTCTTC	CASSLASGGYGEQFF
TRBJ2-3	-	TRBV6-2/TRBV6-3	TRBD2	TGTGCCAGCAGCAGCCGGGGGGGCCGGGCAGATACGCAGTATTTT	CASSSRGGRADTQYF
TRBJ1-1	few	TRBV7-4	-	TGTGCCAGCAGCCCGCCGGGTAGGGGGACGGATTTAAAGAACACTGAAGCTTTCTTT	CASSPPGRGTDLKNTEAFF
TRBJ1-2	few	TRBV5-4	-	TGTGCCAGCAGCTTGGGGCAGTTAGATGGCTACACCTTC	CASSLGQLDGYTF
TRBJ2-7	few	TRBV6-2/TRBV6-3	TRBD2	TGTGCCAGCAGCGGGACTAGCAACGAGCAGTACTTC	CASSGTSNEQYF
TRBJ2-3	-	TRBV4-1	-	TGCGCCAGCAGCCAAGAGCGGATCACAGATACGCAGTATTTT	CASSQERITDTQYF
TRBJ2-7	few	TRBV7-6	TRBD1	TGTGCCAGCAGCGCCCGGGACAGGGGGCCTAGCTCCTACGAGCAGTACTTC	CASSARDRGPSSYEQYF
TRBJ1-1	-	TRBV11-2	TRBD1	TGTGCCAGCAGCTCGTGGGACAGGGGAACCATGAACACTGAAGCTTTCTTT	CASSSWDRGTMNTEAFF
TRBJ1-2	-	TRBV27	TRBD1	TGTGCCAGCAGTTTGGTTGGGACAGACTATGGCTACACCTTC	CASSLVGTDYGYTF
TRBJ1-5	many	TRBV7-6	TRBD1	TGTGCCAGCAGCCTGGGACAGGGTAACAATCAGCCCCAGCATTTT	CASSLGQGNNQPQHF
TRBJ1-4	-	TRBV12-3/TRBV12-4	TRBD1	TGTGCCAGCAGTGAAACCTCCGGGACAGGGGTTTACTTTTTT	CASSETSGTGVYFF
TRBJ2-1	few	TRBV5-1	-	TGCGCCAGCAGCTTGGCTGGGGAATCACCCTACAATGAGCAGTTCTTC	CASSLAGESPYNEQFF
TRBJ2-3	-	TRBV6-5	-	TGTGCCAGCGGAGGCGGGGGCCCGGATACGCAGTATTTT	CASGGGGPDTQYF
TRBJ1-1	-	TRBV12-3/TRBV12-4	-	TGTGCCAGCAGTCCTTCCGCACCAGAAGCTTTCTTT	CASSPSAPEAFF
TRBJ2-5	-	TRBV5-1	TRBD1	TGCGCCAGCAAGGCAGGGGGCGGAAAGACCCAGTACTTC	CASKAGGGKTQYF
TRBJ1-1	once	TRBV6-1	-	TGTGCCAGCAGCGAAAGAGACCCGGGCACTGAAGCTTTCTTT	CASSERDPGTEAFF
TRBJ1-5	few	TRBV28	-	TGTGCCGCGACCCCCCCCGGGATATTAAATCAGCCCCAGCATTTT	CAATPPGILNQPQHF
TRBJ2-7	many	TRBV7-6	-	TGTGCCAGCAGCTTAGCGCTCGAGGTGTACTTC	CASSLALEVYF
TRBJ2-3	few	TRBV19	-	TGTGCCAGTAGTATATATGCCGGGGGCCGGACAGATACGCAGTATTTT	CASSIYAGGRTDTQYF
TRBJ1-1	-	TRBV7-8	TRBD1	TGTGCCAGCAGCCTCTACAGGGGGCTCCCCCTGGAGTCCCCCTTTGAAGCTTTCTTT	CASSLYRGLPLESPFEAFF
TRBJ2-5	-	TRBV24-1	-	TGTGCCACCAGTGATTTTGACAGGTCGTACCAAGAGACCCAGTACTTC	CATSDFDRSYQETQYF
TRBJ2-7	few	TRBV24-1	TRBD1	TGTGCCATCGTCGACCGGGACAGAGAACCCCCCGCCTACGAGCAGTACTTC	CAIVDRDREPPAYEQYF
TRBJ2-1	-	TRBV7-9	-	TGTGCCAGCAGCCGCAATAGGGGGGGGGGCAATGAGCAGTTCTTC	CASSRNRGGGNEQFF
TRBJ2-7	-	TRBV7-6	-	TGTGCCAGCACCCCAAAGACTCTATACGAGCAGTACTTC	CASTPKTLYEQYF
TRBJ1-5	-	TRBV20-1	-	TGCAGTGTCAGAGCGGGGGCCGGGCAGCCCCAGCATTTT	CSVRAGAGQPQHF
TRBJ1-6	few	TRBV3-1	-	TGTGCCAGCAGCCAAGATCCGAGCAGGGTATACTCACCCCTCCACTTT	CASSQDPSRVYSPLHF
TRBJ1-2	-	TRBV20-1	-	TGCAGTGCTAGAGCCCAGCCCGTGAACTATGGCTACACCTTC	CSARAQPVNYGYTF
TRBJ2-1	-	TRBV6-5	-	TGTGCCAGCAGTTACTCGGAGGGACGTCGTCCGTGGAATGAGCAGTTCTTC	CASSYSEGRRPWNEQFF
TRBJ2-5	many	TRBV7-6	-	TGTGCCAGCAGCTTAAGCGGGACCCAGTACTTC	CASSLSGTQYF
TRBJ2-1	-	TRBV6-1	TRBD1	TGTGCCAGCAGTGAGCGGGACAGGGGCCGAAATGAGCAGTTCTTC	CASSERDRGRNEQFF
TRBJ1-4	-	TRBV18	-	TGTGCCAGCTCACAAAGACAGGATGAAAAACTGTTTTTT	CASSQRQDEKLFF
TRBJ2-1	-	TRBV9	-	TGTGCCAGCAGCGTGCAGGGTCATGAGCAGTTCTTC	CASSVQGHEQFF
TRBJ2-3	-	TRBV12-3/TRBV12-4	TRBD2	TGTGCCAGCAGTTTCGTAGCGGGGGCGATTAGCACAGATACGCAGTATTTT	CASSFVAGAISTDTQYF
TRBJ2-3	-	TRBV6-2/TRBV6-3	TRBD2	TGTGCCAGCAGTTACTCGCCTAGCGGGGACACAGATACGCAGTATTTT	CASSYSPSGDTDTQYF
TRBJ1-3	-	TRBV6-5	-	TGTGCCAGCAGTTACTCGACGAAGTTTGCAGGGGAAGGAAACACCATATATTTT	CASSYSTKFAGEGNTIYF